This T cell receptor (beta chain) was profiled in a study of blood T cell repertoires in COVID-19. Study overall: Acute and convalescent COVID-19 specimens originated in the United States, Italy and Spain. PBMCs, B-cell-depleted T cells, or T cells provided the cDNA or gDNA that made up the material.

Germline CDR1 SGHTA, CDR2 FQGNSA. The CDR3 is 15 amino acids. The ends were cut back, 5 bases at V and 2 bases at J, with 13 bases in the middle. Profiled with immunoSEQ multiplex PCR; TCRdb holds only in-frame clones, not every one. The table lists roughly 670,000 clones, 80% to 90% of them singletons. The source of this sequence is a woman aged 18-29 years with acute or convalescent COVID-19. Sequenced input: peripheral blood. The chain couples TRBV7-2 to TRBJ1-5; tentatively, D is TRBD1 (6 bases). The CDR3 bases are TGTGCCAGCAGCCAAGGGGGGGCAGGCAATCAGCCCCAGCATTTT. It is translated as CASSQGGAGNQPQHF.